These T cell receptor beta chains were read from a single sample in a study of CD8+ T cells in alopecia areata. The table came from immunoSEQ multiplex PCR; TCRdb's copy has only in-frame clones and leaves some out. The sample carries 150,000 or so clones, around 87% recorded once. This specimen was CD8+ T cells sorted from blood, taken at week 0. These receptors all stem from a human donor with alopecia areata. Both conserved end residues are part of each CDR3. The D gene is left open where the match is weak. For some rows the clone size is stated as once, few or many, or as a class when expanded; others skip it.

CASSEGRGTEAFF,TGTGCCAGCAGTGAAGGGAGAGGCACTGAAGCTTTCTTT,.,once,TRBJ1-1,TRBV2
CSVELLSSYNEQFF,TGCAGCGTTGAACTGTTGAGCTCCTACAATGAGCAGTTCTTC,.,.,TRBJ2-1,TRBV29-1
CASSLADPTYEQYF,TGTGCCAGCAGCTTAGCCGACCCTACCTACGAGCAGTACTTC,.,once,TRBJ2-7,TRBV7-9
CASSNGGNEQFF,TGCGCCAGCAGCAACGGTGGCAATGAGCAGTTCTTC,.,.,TRBJ2-1,TRBV4-1
CASSINRGRGDTQYF,TGTGCCAGCAGTATCAACAGGGGGCGCGGAGATACGCAGTATTTT,TRBD1,few,TRBJ2-3,TRBV27
CASSYSVGGLDTQYF,TGTGCCAGCAGTTACTCGGTAGGGGGCCTAGATACGCAGTATTTT,TRBD1,.,TRBJ2-3,TRBV6-5
CASSLGLAAYNEQFF,TGTGCCAGCAGCTTGGGACTAGCGGCGTACAATGAGCAGTTCTTC,TRBD2,.,TRBJ2-1,TRBV7-2
CASSTDQGEPEAFF,TGTGCCAGCAGCACCGATCAGGGGGAACCTGAAGCTTTCTTT,TRBD1,.,TRBJ1-1,TRBV5-4
CASSIGTSNEQFF,TGTGCCAGCAGCATAGGGACGAGCAATGAGCAGTTCTTC,.,.,TRBJ2-1,TRBV7-9
CASQENSNQPQHF,TGTGCCAGTCAAGAGAATAGCAATCAGCCCCAGCATTTT,.,once,TRBJ1-5,TRBV6-5
CASSFAGELFF,TGTGCCAGCAGCTTTGCCGGGGAGCTGTTTTTT,.,.,TRBJ2-2,TRBV7-9
CAWSGTGASTDTQYF,TGTGCCTGGAGCGGGACAGGGGCGAGCACAGATACGCAGTATTTT,TRBD1,.,TRBJ2-3,TRBV30
CSVNDRGTGYTF,TGCAGCGTCAATGACAGGGGCACTGGCTACACCTTC,TRBD1,.,TRBJ1-2,TRBV29-1
CASSFWTSSYNEQFF,TGTGCCAGCAGCTTCTGGACGAGCTCCTACAATGAGCAGTTCTTC,.,few,TRBJ2-1,TRBV7-8
CASSYVTRANVLTF,TGTGCCAGCAGTTACGTCACGAGGGCCAACGTCCTGACTTTC,.,.,TRBJ2-6,TRBV6-5